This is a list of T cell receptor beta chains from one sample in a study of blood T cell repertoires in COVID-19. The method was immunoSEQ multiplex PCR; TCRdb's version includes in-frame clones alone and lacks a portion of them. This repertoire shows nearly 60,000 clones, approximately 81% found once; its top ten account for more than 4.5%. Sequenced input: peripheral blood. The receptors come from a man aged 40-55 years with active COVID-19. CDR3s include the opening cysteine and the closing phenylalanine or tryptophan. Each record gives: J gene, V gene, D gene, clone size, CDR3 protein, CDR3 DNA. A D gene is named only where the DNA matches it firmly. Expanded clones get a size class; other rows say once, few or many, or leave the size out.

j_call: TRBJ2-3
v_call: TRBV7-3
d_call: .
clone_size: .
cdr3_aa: CASSSTGAGGPDTQYF
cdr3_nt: TGTGCCAGCAGCTCGACAGGGGCCGGGGGGCCAGATACGCAGTATTTT

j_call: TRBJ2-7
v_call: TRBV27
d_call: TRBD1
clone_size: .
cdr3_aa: CASSPSGTGSSYEQYF
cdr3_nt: TGTGCCAGCAGTCCCTCCGGGACAGGGAGCTCCTACGAGCAGTACTTC

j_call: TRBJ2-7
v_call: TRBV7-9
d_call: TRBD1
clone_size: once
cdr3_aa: CASSFDRGYEQYF
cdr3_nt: TGTGCCAGCAGCTTCGACAGGGGCTACGAGCAGTACTTC

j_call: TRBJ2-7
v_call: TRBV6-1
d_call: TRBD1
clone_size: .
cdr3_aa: CASSEAGTGYEQYF
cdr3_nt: TGTGCCAGCAGTGAAGCGGGGACAGGGTACGAGCAGTACTTC

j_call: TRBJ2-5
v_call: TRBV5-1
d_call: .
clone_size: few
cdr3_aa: CASSLQAGSQETQYF
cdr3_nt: TGCGCCAGCAGCTTACAGGCGGGGTCTCAAGAGACCCAGTACTTC

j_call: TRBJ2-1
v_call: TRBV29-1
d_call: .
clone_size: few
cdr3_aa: CSVAGVVNEQFF
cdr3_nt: TGCAGCGTTGCGGGGGTGGTCAATGAGCAGTTCTTC

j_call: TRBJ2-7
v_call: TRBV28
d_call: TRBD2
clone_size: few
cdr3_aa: CASRRTSGGVYEQYF
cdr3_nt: TGTGCCAGCAGAAGGACTAGCGGAGGGGTCTACGAGCAGTACTTC

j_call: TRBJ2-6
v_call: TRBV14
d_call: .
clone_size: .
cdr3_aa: CASSLNRDSGANVLTF
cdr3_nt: TGTGCCAGCAGTCTGAACAGGGACTCTGGGGCCAACGTCCTGACTTTC

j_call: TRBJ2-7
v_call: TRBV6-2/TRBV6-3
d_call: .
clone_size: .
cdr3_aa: CASSYSRHGQYF
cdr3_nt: TGTGCCAGCAGTTACTCGAGACATGGACAGTACTTC

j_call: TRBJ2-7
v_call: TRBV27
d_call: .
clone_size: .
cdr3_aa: CASSLAAPYEQYF
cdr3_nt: TGTGCCAGCTCCTTAGCGGCTCCTTACGAGCAGTACTTC

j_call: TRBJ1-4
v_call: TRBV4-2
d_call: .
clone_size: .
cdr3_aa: CASSQERYEKLFF
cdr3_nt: TGTGCCAGCAGCCAAGAACGGTATGAAAAACTGTTTTTT

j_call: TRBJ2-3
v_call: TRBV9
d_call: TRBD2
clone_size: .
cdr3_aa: CASSVAQLAGDTQYF
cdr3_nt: TGTGCCAGCAGCGTAGCTCAACTAGCGGGAGATACGCAGTATTTT

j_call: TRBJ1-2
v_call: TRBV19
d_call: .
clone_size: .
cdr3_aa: CASSKWTVNYGYTF
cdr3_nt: TGTGCCAGTAGTAAATGGACAGTGAACTATGGCTACACCTTC

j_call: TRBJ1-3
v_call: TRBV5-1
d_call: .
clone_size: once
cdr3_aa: CASSLESTHGNTIYF
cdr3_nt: TGCGCCAGCAGCTTGGAGAGCACTCATGGAAACACCATATATTTT

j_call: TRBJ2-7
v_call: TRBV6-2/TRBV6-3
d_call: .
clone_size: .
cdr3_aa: CASSHTYEQYF
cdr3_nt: TGTGCCAGCAGCCACACCTACGAGCAGTACTTC

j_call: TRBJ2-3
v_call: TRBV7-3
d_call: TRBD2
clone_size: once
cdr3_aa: CASSLTSGSTDTQYF
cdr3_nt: TGTGCCAGCAGCTTAACTAGCGGGAGCACAGATACGCAGTATTTT

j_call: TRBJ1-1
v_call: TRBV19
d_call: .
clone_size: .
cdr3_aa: CASSIDRVNTEAFF
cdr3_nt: TGTGCCAGTAGTATAGACCGGGTGAACACTGAAGCTTTCTTT

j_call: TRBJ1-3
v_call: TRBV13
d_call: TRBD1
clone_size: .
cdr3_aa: CASSPPDRSNTIYF
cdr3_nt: TGTGCCAGCAGCCCCCCGGACAGGTCAAACACCATATATTTT

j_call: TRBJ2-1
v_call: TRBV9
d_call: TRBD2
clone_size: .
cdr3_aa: CASSATGTSGSIHEQFF
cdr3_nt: TGTGCCAGCAGCGCAACCGGGACTAGCGGGAGTATCCATGAGCAGTTCTTC

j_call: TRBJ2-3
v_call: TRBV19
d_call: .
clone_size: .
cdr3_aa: CASTLKGGRLALLTDTQYF
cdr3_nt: TGTGCCAGTACCCTAAAGGGGGGACGACTAGCCCTACTCACAGATACGCAGTATTTT

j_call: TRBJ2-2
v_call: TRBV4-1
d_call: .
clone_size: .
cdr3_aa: CASSQDSRGNTGELFF
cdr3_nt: TGCGCCAGCAGCCAAGATAGCAGGGGAAACACCGGGGAGCTGTTTTTT

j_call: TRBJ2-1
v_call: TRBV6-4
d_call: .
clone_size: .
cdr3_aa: CASSDSIAYVSSYNEQFF
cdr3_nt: TGTGCCAGCAGTGACTCCATAGCGTATGTTAGCTCCTACAATGAGCAGTTCTTC

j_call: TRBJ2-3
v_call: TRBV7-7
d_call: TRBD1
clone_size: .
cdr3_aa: CASSLQGNTDTQYF
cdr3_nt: TGTGCTAGCAGCTTACAGGGGAACACAGATACGCAGTATTTT

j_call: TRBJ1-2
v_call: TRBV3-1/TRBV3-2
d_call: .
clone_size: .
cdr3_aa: CASSLRGLLNYGYTF
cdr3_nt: TGTGCCAGCAGCCTTCGGGGACTCTTGAACTATGGCTACACCTTC

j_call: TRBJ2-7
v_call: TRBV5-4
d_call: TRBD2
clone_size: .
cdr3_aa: CASSLAASGFYEQYF
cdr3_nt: TGTGCCAGCAGCTTGGCAGCTAGCGGGTTCTACGAGCAGTACTTC

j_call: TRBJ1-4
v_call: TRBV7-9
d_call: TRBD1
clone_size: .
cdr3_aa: CASSLSTGVEKLFF
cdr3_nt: TGTGCCAGCAGCTTATCGACAGGGGTAGAAAAACTGTTTTTT

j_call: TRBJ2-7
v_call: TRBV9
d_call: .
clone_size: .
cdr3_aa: CASSKGSYSDEQYF
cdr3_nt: TGTGCCAGCAGCAAAGGGAGCTACTCTGACGAGCAGTACTTC